This TCR beta chain was captured by sequencing in a study of blood T cell repertoires in COVID-19. Study summary: There were acute and convalescent COVID-19 samples, and they came from the United States, Italy and Spain. PBMCs, B-cell-depleted T cells, or T cells provided the cDNA or gDNA that made up the material.

Produced via immunoSEQ multiplex PCR; TCRdb's table is partial and in-frame only. The profile shows under 30,000 clones, approximately 92% of them singletons. CDR1 is SNHLY and CDR2 is FYNNEI in the germline V gene. V lost 7 bases to trimming and J lost 0 bases, with 14 bases between them. The CDR3 contains 15 residues. This sequence joins TRBV2 and TRBJ2-3; possible D gene TRBD2, 5 bases. Sequencing used peripheral blood. This sequence was found in a human donor in a cohort sampled during active COVID-19. The DNA of the CDR3 is TGTGCCAGCACTATTCAGCGGTGGAGCACAGATACGCAGTATTTT. This sequence encodes CASTIQRWSTDTQYF.